These 19 T cell receptor beta chains share one sample of origin, sequenced in a study of T cell repertoires in cytomegalovirus infection. No antigen is known for these receptors. TCRdb re-called the reads through MiXCR, storing one row per CDR3 protein. The profile shows hundreds of thousands of distinct CDR3 sequences, approximately 33% of them singletons. This material consisted of cultured PBMCs, taken from culture after CMV antigen stimulation. Receptor source: a human donor in good health (CMV status not recorded). Some clones in this sample may be carry-over from other donors' samples.

The genes are TRBV27 and TRBJ2-1; 7 bases line up with TRBD2. The CDR3 contains 16 residues. Unmatched junction bases numbered 10, after V lost 5 bases and J lost 3 bases. Germline V gene sequence: CDR1 MNHEY, CDR2 SMNVEV (reference sequence). The CDR3 reads CASSPWTSPLYNEQFF. CDR3 DNA: TGTGCCAGCAGTCCCTGGACTAGTCCGCTCTACAATGAGCAGTTCTTC.

The V and J genes are TRBV15 and TRBJ2-1; 9 nucleotides agree with TRBD2. CDR1 LNHNV and CDR2 YYDKDF come from the germline V gene (reference sequence). This CDR3 contains 16 residues. Trimming at V came to 0 bases and at J to 7 bases, leaving 7 bases not matched to a gene. CDR3 in amino acids: CATSRDGRGGLNEQFF. The CDR3 nucleotides read TGTGCCACCAGCAGAGATGGGCGGGGGGGCTTAAATGAGCAGTTCTTC.

The V gene is TRBV2, the J gene TRBJ2-1; 12 bases match TRBD2. Germline lookup yields CDR1 SNHLY and CDR2 FYNNEI. J gave up 9 bases and V 3 bases, and 6 bases lay outside the gene matches. This CDR3 has 15 residues. The CDR3 here is CASSEPSGGASEQFF. In nucleotides, the CDR3 is TGTGCCAGCAGTGAGCCTAGCGGGGGGGCCTCTGAGCAGTTCTTC.

The chain uses TRBV6-2 or TRBV6-3 and TRBJ1-5; TRBD1 is a possible D gene (5 bases). This CDR3 is built from 13 residues. CDR1 and CDR2 from the germline V gene are MNHEY and SVGEGT. Deletions cut 5 bases from V and 6 bases from J, with 11 bases between. The CDR3 protein is CASSASGIQPQHF. The CDR3 DNA is TGTGCCAGCAGTGCTTCAGGGATTCAGCCCCAGCATTTT.

This clonotype was seen at least ten times. The J gene is TRBJ1-1, the V gene TRBV7-2; 7 nucleotides agree with TRBD1. The V and J ends lost 6 bases and 10 bases, in that order; junction bases with no gene match: 8. This CDR3 region has 12 residues. The V gene's germline CDR1 is SGHTA and CDR2 FQGNSA. CDR3 amino acids: CASRGDRDRAFF. The CDR3 coding sequence is TGTGCCAGCAGGGGAGACAGGGATCGAGCTTTCTTT. Supplemented by reference TRBV7-2 and TRBJ1-1, the full variable domain reads GAGVSQSPSNKVTEKGKDVELRCDPISGHTALYWYRQSLGQGLEFLIYFQGNSAPDKSGLPSDRFSAERTGGSVSTLTIQRTQQEDSAVYLCASRGDRDRAFFGQGTRLTVV.

This clonotype has a handful of counts. The rearrangement joins TRBV7-2 to TRBJ2-5; tentatively, D is TRBD2 (5 bases). Per the germline V gene, CDR1 is SGHTA and CDR2 is FQGNSA. This CDR3 has 14 residues. The V gene lost 3 bases and the J gene lost 7 bases, with 15 bases spanning the gap. The CDR3 bases are TGTGCCAGCAGCTTCCGCGGGTTGGTGGGGACCCAGTACTTC. Translated, it gives CASSFRGLVGTQYF.

This clonotype was picked up many times. The V and J genes are TRBV2 and TRBJ2-5; 7 bases map to TRBD2. In germline, CDR1 is SNHLY, CDR2 FYNNEI. This CDR3 is built from 13 residues. V trimming: 6 bases; J trimming: 5 bases; junction bases outside the gene matches: 6. Here the CDR3 DNA reads TGTGCCAGCAGGCCGGGACTATCGGAGACCCAGTACTTC. Translating it yields CASRPGLSETQYF.

The chain carries TRBV29-1 and TRBJ1-2, with TRBD1 matching over 8 bases. The CDR3 length is 13 residues. Germline V lookup: CDR1 SQVTM, CDR2 ANQGSEA. With V trimmed by 5 bases and J by 3 bases, 5 bases remained unmatched. The CDR3 reads CSVQPDRDYGYTF. In nucleotides, the CDR3 is TGCAGCGTTCAGCCGGACAGGGACTATGGCTACACCTTC.

The rearrangement joins TRBV7-6 to TRBJ2-5, with D tentatively TRBD2 (6 bases). Germline CDR1 is SGHVS and CDR2 is FNYEAQ. V was pared by 4 bases and J by 2 bases, with 14 bases between. The CDR3 loop spans 15 amino acids. The CDR3 region has the DNA TGTGCCAGCAGCTCCGAGGACTATCCTCAAGAGACCCAGTACTTC. Translated, it gives CASSSEDYPQETQYF.

The chain carries TRBV29-1 and TRBJ2-5; D might be TRBD1 or TRBD2, each matching 5 bases. The V and J ends lost 7 bases and 0 bases respectively, with 9 bases between them. CDR3 size: 12 residues. Germline V gene data show CDR1 as SQVTM and CDR2 as ANQGSEA. CDR3 sequence reads: CSAGTDQETQYF. CDR3 in DNA: TGCAGCGCCGGGACGGACCAAGAGACCCAGTACTTC.

The V and J genes are TRBV5-1 and TRBJ1-6; a possible D gene is TRBD1 (5 bases). The V end was cut by 6 bases, the J end by 7 bases, with 14 bases between. Germline V gene sequence: CDR1 SGHRS, CDR2 YFSETQ. The CDR3 has 14 amino acids. The CDR3 is CASTPGRINSPLHF. CDR3 in DNA: TGCGCCAGCACCCCGGGACGGATAAATTCACCCCTCCACTTT.

The J gene is TRBJ2-5, the V gene TRBV6-1; D may be TRBD1 or TRBD2 (5 bases each). This CDR3 has 13 amino acids. The germline gives CDR1 MNHNS, CDR2 SASEGT. Trimming cost V 7 bases and J 4 bases, with 13 bases left between them. The CDR3 DNA sequence: TGTGCCAGCAATAGCTTTGGGACAGAGACCCAGTACTTC. Protein sequence: CASNSFGTETQYF.

This chain joins TRBV27 and TRBJ1-1; TRBD1 agrees at 12 bases. This CDR3 has 16 amino acids. Germline V CDR1 and CDR2: MNHEY, SMNVEV (reference sequence). With V trimmed by 1 base and J by 5 bases, 5 bases remained unmatched. CDR3 nucleotides: TGTGCCAGCAGTTTATTGTGGGACAGGGGGCCGACTGAAGCTTTCTTT. It yields the protein CASSLLWDRGPTEAFF.

A remark on this clonotype: At one end the junction does not follow the germline gene, possibly because of a read error. V is TRBV6-1 and J is TRBJ2-5; D ambiguous. The CDR3 has 9 residues. CDR1 and CDR2 from the germline V gene are MNHNS and SASEGT. The CDR3 nucleotides read TGTGCCAGCAGTGAAGAGGTGGAATTC. Translating gives CASSEEVEF.

CDR3 coding DNA: TGTGCCAGCAGCCCAACAGGGGTCTTCTACAATGAGCAGTTCTTC. Amino acid sequence: CASSPTGVFYNEQFF. V is TRBV11-2 and J is TRBJ2-1; TRBD1 agrees at 7 bases. The V gene end was trimmed by 5 bases and the J gene end by 3 bases; junction bases not matched to a gene: 7. Germline V lookup: CDR1 SGHAT, CDR2 FQNNGV. The CDR3 runs to 15 residues. Supplemented by reference TRBV11-2 and TRBJ2-1, the full variable domain reads EAGVAQSPRYKIIEKRQSVAFWCNPISGHATLYWYQQILGQGPKLLIQFQNNGVVDDSQLPKDRFSAERLKGVDSTLKIQPAKLEDSAVYLCASSPTGVFYNEQFFGPGTRLTVL.

The chain is built from TRBV7-9 and TRBJ1-2; the D is unclear. Germline CDR1 and CDR2: SEHNR and FQNEAQ (reference sequence). The CDR3 is 14 amino acids. Deletions cut 0 bases from V and 6 bases from J, with 11 bases between. CDR3: CASSLAFSGDGYTF. CDR3 in DNA: TGTGCCAGCAGCTTAGCGTTTTCGGGAGATGGCTACACCTTC. Variable domain in full (rest from reference TRBV7-9 and TRBJ1-2): DTGVSQNPRHKITKRGQNVTFRCDPISEHNRLYWYRQTLGQGPEFLTYFQNEAQLEKSRLLSDRFSAERPKGSFSTLEIQRTEQGDSAMYLCASSLAFSGDGYTFGSGTRLTVV.

This chain uses TRBV7-9 with TRBJ2-5; TRBD2 aligns across 10 bases. Germline V gene lookup returns CDR1 SEHNR and CDR2 FQNEAQ (reference sequence). The V and J ends lost 5 bases and 3 bases, in that order; junction bases with no gene match: 12. The CDR3 totals 17 residues. CDR3 residues: CASSPPFAGLAEETQYF. CDR3 sequence (DNA): TGTGCCAGCAGCCCACCATTTGCAGGACTAGCGGAAGAGACCCAGTACTTC.

This clonotype was seen more than once but under ten times. The chain combines TRBV19 with TRBJ2-7, with D possibly TRBD2 on 6 matching bases. The V gene lost 7 bases and the J gene lost 2 bases, with 18 bases spanning the gap. This CDR3 spans 15 amino acids. Germline V CDR1 and CDR2: LNHDA, SQIVND (reference sequence). The CDR3 sequence: CASTPSVAVTYEQYF. In DNA, the CDR3 is TGTGCCAGTACCCCCAGTGTAGCGGTTACCTACGAGCAGTACTTC.

The sample holds a few counts of this clonotype. The genes are TRBV5-6 and TRBJ2-6, with unresolved D. The CDR3 loop spans 19 amino acids. V was cut by 6 bases and J by 0 bases, with 22 bases left in between. The germline V gene encodes CDR1 SGHDT and CDR2 YYEEEE. The CDR3 region is CASTQAYKSTASGANVLTF. The DNA of the CDR3 is TGTGCCAGCACCCAAGCGTACAAGTCAACCGCCTCTGGGGCCAACGTCCTGACTTTC. Using reference TRBV5-6 and TRBJ2-6 for the parts outside the CDR3, the full variable domain is DAGVTQSPTHLIKTRGQQVTLRCSPKSGHDTVSWYQQALGQGPQFIFQYYEEEERQRGNFPDRFSGHQFPNYSSELNVNALLLGDSALYLCASTQAYKSTASGANVLTFGAGSRLTVL.